This T cell receptor (beta chain) was found in a study of blood T cell repertoires in COVID-19. The method was immunoSEQ multiplex PCR; TCRdb's version includes in-frame clones alone and lacks a portion of them. The sample lists some 200,000 clones; 75% to 90% were seen once. The CDR3 spans 14 residues. Trimming removed 4 bases from V and 1 base from J, with 10 bases in between. Germline values: CDR1 KGHSH, CDR2 LQKENI. Participants spanned ages about 18 to 90 years and resided in about two dozen US areas. The clonotype comes from a woman aged 30 to 39 who had recovered from COVID-19. Material: PBMCs or T cells enriched from blood (not recorded which). The chain carries TRBV18 and TRBJ1-1, with a tentative D call TRBD1 (5 bases). Here the CDR3 DNA reads TGTGCCAGCTCACAATGGCAGGGGAACACTGAAGCTTTCTTT. Amino acid sequence: CASSQWQGNTEAFF.